This T cell receptor (beta chain) was captured in a study of blood T cells in healthy people across ages. Study-wide results and caveats: The unsorted PBMCs prevented any conclusive comparison of naive versus antigen-experienced cells.

This clonotype has a handful of counts. The antigen remains undetermined. Germline loops: CDR1 ENHRY, CDR2 SYGVKD. V lost 6 bases and J 2 bases, leaving 14 bases between the germline ends. The CDR3 spans 14 residues. A second PCR, run for roughly 7 to 12 cycles, used a sample-barcoded 5' primer plus a J-beta primer mix. The template-switch adaptor, which had 12 random nucleotides, put a tag on each cDNA molecule. TCRdb processed the 5' RACE reads anew with MiXCR; each CDR3 protein has one entry. The sample yields over 600,000 distinct CDR3 sequences, around 21% seen once. Every sample gave at least 6 micrograms of total RNA when it was extracted.

The V gene is TRBV10-3, the J gene TRBJ2-7; D ambiguous. Material: blood. The sequence derives from a man in his 70s in good health. The CDR3 DNA reads as TGTGCCATCAGAACTCAGCAGGATACCTACGAGCAGTACTTC. Translating it yields CAIRTQQDTYEQYF.